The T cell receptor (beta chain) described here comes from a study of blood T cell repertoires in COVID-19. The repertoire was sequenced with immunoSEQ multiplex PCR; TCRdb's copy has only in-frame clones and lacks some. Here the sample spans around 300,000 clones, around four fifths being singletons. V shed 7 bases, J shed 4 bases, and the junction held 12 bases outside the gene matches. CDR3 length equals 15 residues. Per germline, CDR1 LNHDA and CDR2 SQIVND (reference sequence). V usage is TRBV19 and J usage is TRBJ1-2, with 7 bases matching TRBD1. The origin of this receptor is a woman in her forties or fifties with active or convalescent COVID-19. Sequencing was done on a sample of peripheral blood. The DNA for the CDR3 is TGTGCCAGTACCACGGCGGGACAGCCAAGCTATGGCTACACCTTC. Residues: CASTTAGQPSYGYTF.